This record covers a single T cell receptor beta chain. Antigen: not known. The CDR3 covers 15 residues. Germline V gene data show CDR1 as SGHRS and CDR2 as YFSETQ. Unmatched junction bases numbered 5, after V lost 0 bases and J lost 6 bases. These data belong to a study of T cell responses to AZD1222 COVID-19 vaccine. TCRdb's table, derived via immunoSEQ multiplex PCR, lists solely in-frame clones and lacks some. Among 150,000 to 200,000 clones listed, around 93% were seen once. Study-level points and caveats: Nearly half of spike-specific TCRs reportedly target variant regions that are unmutated in the B.1.351 and B.1.1.7 variants. Vaccination with two AZD1222 doses was followed by a rise in Spike-specific TCR breadth and depth.

The chain uses TRBV5-1 and TRBJ2-5, with TRBD2 matching 10 bases. The TCR originated in an adult in good health. This material consisted of peripheral blood, taken on day 0 of AZD1222 vaccination. CDR3 bases: TGCGCCAGCAGCTTGGAGGGACTAGCGATGAAGACCCAGTACTTC. This gives the protein CASSLEGLAMKTQYF.